The subject of this entry is one TCR beta chain. Its antigen is unidentified. Per the germline V gene, CDR1 is LGHDT and CDR2 is YNNKEL (reference sequence). The CDR3 runs 18 residues. The junction had 11 bases not matched to a gene; V was cut back by 0 bases and J by 1 base. This sample is drawn from a study of post-analysis software for immune sequencing data. Findings and caveats of the study: A handful of TRBV segments were significantly more frequent in patients than in controls. TRBV5-6, TRBV5-1 and TRBV20-1 were among these segments.

Unique molecular identifiers were carried by the TCR beta cDNA libraries. In TCRdb, the PCR reads were re-called with MiXCR into one record per CDR3 protein. The repertoire includes about 620,000 distinct CDR3 sequences, about 44% of them detected once, and roughly 1.8% sits in the top ten. The chain uses TRBV3-1 and TRBJ2-5, with 7 bases that match TRBD2. The specimen was blood. This clonotype was obtained from a girl between 5 and 17 years old with multiple sclerosis. The CDR3 region is CASSQEIGASGFQETQYF. The CDR3 bases are TGTGCCAGCAGCCAAGAGATTGGGGCTAGCGGCTTCCAAGAGACCCAGTACTTC.